This T cell receptor (beta chain) stems from a study of blood T cells in healthy people across ages. Trimming cost V 6 bases and J 3 bases, with 15 bases left between them. The CDR3 spans 14 residues. In germline, CDR1 is DFQATT, CDR2 SNEGSKA (reference sequence). Primed by a sample-barcoded 5' primer and a J-beta primer mix, a second PCR proceeded for 7 to 11 cycles. TCRdb passed the 5' RACE reads through MiXCR, listing each CDR3 protein once. This table has fewer than 1,000,000 distinct CDR3 sequences, 35% to 60% appearing once. The chain links TRBV20-1 to TRBJ1-5, with D possibly being TRBD1 (5 bases). The receptor's source is an elderly man in good health. The sample comprised blood. The CDR3 region has the DNA TGCAGTGCCAGCCCGGGGCAGTTCAATCAGCCCCAGCATTTT. Translating it yields CSASPGQFNQPQHF.